The next 30 T cell receptor beta chains were all read from a single sample in a study of Ad26.COV2.S vaccination and SARS-CoV-2 variants (dated by TCRdb to about 2021). Libraries were prepared through the immunoSEQ multiplex PCR assay. Imported from immuneACCESS, the table was reduced by TCRdb to in-frame sequences with V and J called. These copies leave out some clones; in studies compared against another copy, an unresolved V gene accounts for under half, and the cause of the remainder is not known. This sample lists around 300,000 clones; approximately 87% were detected once. The biggest ten clones account for about 5% of the sample. The meaning of the sample's treatment or condition label: about 20 received Ad26.COV2.S at low or high dose, single or two shots; 5 received placebo; per-sample allocation not given. Repertoires of vaccine and placebo recipients were sequenced from samples collected on day 63 after the first injection.

This specimen consisted of peripheral blood, obtained in a trial of Ad26.COV2.S vaccine versus placebo. The source is a person between 18 and 65 years old who received the Ad26.COV2.S COVID-19 vaccine or a placebo.

This clone was counted only a few times. CDR3 nucleotide sequence: TGTGCCAGCAGCTGGGCGACAGATACGCAGTATTTT. The encoded protein is CASSWATDTQYF. The V and J genes are TRBV5-8 and TRBJ2-3; no clear D. The CDR3 runs 12 residues. V was cut by 3 bases and J by 3 bases, with 5 bases left in between. Germline V gives CDR1 SGHTS, CDR2 YDEGEE.

The chain recombines TRBV10-3 with TRBJ1-3; D call uncertain. V lost 3 bases and J 0 bases, leaving 15 bases between the germline ends. This CDR3 is 17 amino acids long. The germline CDR1 and CDR2 sequences are ENHRY and SYGVKD. CDR3 sequence reads: CAISDQDLGRSGNTIYF. In DNA form, the CDR3 reads TGTGCCATCAGTGACCAGGACTTGGGTCGCTCTGGAAACACCATATATTTT.

V is TRBV2 and J is TRBJ2-4; the match to TRBD2 covers 8 bases. V shed 5 bases and J 5 bases; nucleotides not matched to a gene: 8. The CDR3 totals 15 residues. Germline V gene lookup returns CDR1 SNHLY and CDR2 FYNNEI. CDR3 bases: TGTGCCAGCAGTTCCGACTGGCGGGGGGAAAACATTCAGTACTTC. It specifies CASSSDWRGENIQYF.

This sequence joins TRBV7-9 and TRBJ1-5; 7 nucleotides match TRBD1. V gave up 4 bases and J gave up 4 bases; unmatched junction bases: 10. Looked up from germline, CDR1 is SEHNR and CDR2 is FQNEAQ (reference sequence). The CDR3 runs to 16 residues. In DNA form, the CDR3 reads TGTGCCAGCAGCTCAGACCGGACAGGACCGAATCAGCCCCAGCATTTT. This encodes CASSSDRTGPNQPQHF.

This clone was recorded once. V gene TRBV3-1 (or the pseudogene TRBV3-2) combines with J gene TRBJ2-2; tentatively, D is TRBD2 (5 bases). CDR1 and CDR2 (germline): LGHDT, YNNKEL (reference sequence). Trimming shortened V by 0 bases and J by 4 bases, and 15 bases separated the two germline ends. This CDR3 has 17 amino acids. CDR3: CASSQDLATKSTGELFF. The CDR3 DNA reads TGTGCCAGCAGCCAAGATCTCGCGACTAAGAGCACCGGGGAGCTGTTTTTT.

In its sample, this clone was seen once. The rearrangement uses TRBV27 and TRBJ1-5; D might be TRBD1 (5 bases). This CDR3 comprises 14 residues. The germline CDR1 and CDR2 sequences are MNHEY and SMNVEV (reference sequence). V lost 3 bases, J lost 6 bases, and 12 bases lay in between. CDR3 sequence reads: CASSFLGAGQPQHF. CDR3 nucleotides: TGTGCCAGCAGTTTCCTAGGGGCTGGTCAGCCCCAGCATTTT.

The chain is built from TRBV5-4 and TRBJ1-2; a weak D match, TRBD1 (5 bases). CDR3 length: 14 amino acids. Deletions cut 0 bases from V and 4 bases from J, with 10 bases between. CDR1 SGHNT and CDR2 YYREEE come from the germline V gene (reference sequence). CDR3 DNA sequence: TGTGCCAGCAGCTTGGTAGGGGTCCTCTATGGCTACACCTTC. Amino acid sequence: CASSLVGVLYGYTF.

This chain joins TRBV19 and TRBJ1-2; TRBD1 is a possible D gene (6 bases). The germline V gene has CDR1 LNHDA and CDR2 SQIVND (reference sequence). V was pared by 5 bases and J by 3 bases, with 16 bases between. This CDR3 contains 15 residues. The CDR3 loop is CASSHLAGDYYGYTF. The DNA for the CDR3 is TGTGCCAGTAGTCACTTGGCAGGGGACTACTATGGCTACACCTTC.

The chain employs TRBV7-6 and TRBJ1-4; D not certain. The CDR3 contains 14 residues. The germline gives CDR1 SGHVS, CDR2 FNYEAQ. Trimming removed 2 bases from V and 7 bases from J, with 11 bases in between. Here the CDR3 DNA reads TGTGCCAGCAGCTTAATCCCTTTGGCTGAAAAACTGTTTTTT. Translating it yields CASSLIPLAEKLFF.

The chain carries TRBV9 and TRBJ1-5; a weak D match, TRBD1 (6 bases). The CDR3 runs 13 residues. Between the trimmed V and J ends, which lost 4 bases and 4 bases, there was a span of 9 bases. Germline assignment: CDR1 SGDLS and CDR2 YYNGEE. Here the CDR3 reads CASSRQGNQPQHF. The CDR3 nucleotides read TGTGCCAGCAGCCGCCAGGGGAATCAGCCCCAGCATTTT.

This chain links TRBV2 with TRBJ1-5; maybe TRBD1 (5 bases). Trimming took off 2 bases at V and 9 bases at J, with 26 bases between the two ends. In germline, CDR1 is SNHLY, CDR2 FYNNEI. The CDR3 sequence is 18 residues long. CDR3 loop: CASSEFVPGTGQKGPQHF. CDR3 DNA: TGTGCCAGCAGTGAATTCGTACCGGGGACCGGGCAAAAAGGGCCCCAGCATTTT. Combining the CDR3 with reference TRBV2 and TRBJ1-5 gives the whole variable domain EPEVTQTPSHQVTQMGQEVILRCVPISNHLYFYWYRQILGQKVEFLVSFYNNEISEKSEIFDDQFSVERPDGSNFTLKIRSTKLEDSAMYFCASSEFVPGTGQKGPQHFGDGTRLSIL.

The chain carries TRBV6-4 and TRBJ1-1; D call uncertain. The CDR3 loop spans 13 amino acids. Germline CDR1 and CDR2: MRHNA and SNTAGT. V was pared by 5 bases and J by 0 bases, with 7 bases between. The chain's CDR3 is CASSPGMNTEAFF. The CDR3 DNA is TGTGCCAGCAGTCCCGGAATGAACACTGAAGCTTTCTTT.

This sequence joins TRBV7-2 and TRBJ2-1, with D perhaps matching TRBD1 (5 bases). V gave up 5 bases and J gave up 9 bases, with 17 bases separating them. The V gene's germline CDR1 is SGHTA and CDR2 FQGNSA. CDR3 size: 14 residues. The CDR3 is CASSPYQGITEQFF. CDR3 DNA sequence: TGTGCCAGCAGCCCGTATCAGGGTATCACTGAGCAGTTCTTC. The variable domain in full, completed from reference TRBV7-2 and TRBJ2-1, reads GAGVSQSPSNKVTEKGKDVELRCDPISGHTALYWYRQSLGQGLEFLIYFQGNSAPDKSGLPSDRFSAERTGGSVSTLTIQRTQQEDSAVYLCASSPYQGITEQFFGPGTRLTVL.

The chain combines TRBV9 with TRBJ1-6; 7 positions match TRBD1. The CDR3 consists of 16 residues. The V segment lost 3 bases and the J segment 0 bases; nucleotides outside the gene matches: 3. Germline CDR1 reads SGDLS; CDR2 reads YYNGEE. In nucleotides, the CDR3 is TGTGCCAGCAGCGCGACAGGGAGCTCCTATAATTCACCCCTCCACTTT. It translates to CASSATGSSYNSPLHF.

The CDR3 DNA follows: TGTGCCAGCAGTTTATTTATGGCAGTGGCAAATGGCTACACCTTC. Its protein is CASSLFMAVANGYTF. The chain is built from TRBV27 and TRBJ1-2; D not resolved. Germline CDR1 and CDR2: MNHEY and SMNVEV (reference sequence). Trimming left V 1 base short and J 6 bases short, with 15 bases between. This CDR3 is 15 amino acids long.

This clone has just one count. The CDR3 protein is CASSFSGGRGSTGNTIYF. DNA for the CDR3: TGTGCCAGCAGTTTCTCCGGGGGGAGGGGGAGCACTGGAAACACCATATATTTT. The chain has TRBV27 and TRBJ1-3; the D gene is possibly TRBD1 (6 bases). With 3 bases removed from V and 2 bases from J, the gap between germline ends came to 20 bases. Germline V gene sequence: CDR1 MNHEY, CDR2 SMNVEV (reference sequence). There are 18 residues in the CDR3.

The chain employs TRBV7-7 and TRBJ2-1; TRBD1 or TRBD2 may be the D gene (5 bases each). V lost 1 base to trimming and J lost 7 bases, with 14 bases between them. Germline V lookup: CDR1 SSHAT, CDR2 FNYEAQ (reference sequence). The CDR3 runs to 15 residues. In DNA, the CDR3 is TGTGCCAGCAGCTTAGAGGGGAAAACTAGTAATGAGCAGTTCTTC. As protein: CASSLEGKTSNEQFF. The whole variable domain, remainder taken from reference TRBV7-7 and TRBJ2-1, is GAGVSQSPRYKVTKRGQDVTLRCDPISSHATLYWYQQALGQGPEFLTYFNYEAQPDKSGLPSDRFSAERPEGSISTLTIQRTEQRDSAMYRCASSLEGKTSNEQFFGPGTRLTVL.

The chain recombines TRBV9 with TRBJ1-3; D unclear. Trimming stripped 0 bases from V and 1 base from J, with 17 bases between. Germline lookup yields CDR1 SGDLS and CDR2 YYNGEE. The CDR3 contains 18 residues. The CDR3, as DNA: TGTGCCAGCAGCGTAGCCCCCGGTGACGGCTATTCTGGAAACACCATATATTTT. Its translation is CASSVAPGDGYSGNTIYF.

This chain connects TRBV11-3 to TRBJ2-2; 11 bases map to TRBD2. Germline CDR1 reads SGHNT; CDR2 reads YENEEA. Trimming took 0 bases from V and 5 from J; bases not matched to a gene: 11. The CDR3 is 19 residues long. In nucleotides, the CDR3 is TGTGCCAGCAGCTTAGACCTCGCTCTAGCGGGAGGTCAAACCGGGGAGCTGTTTTTT. Its protein is CASSLDLALAGGQTGELFF. The full variable domain, its missing parts supplied by reference TRBV11-3 and TRBJ2-2, is EAGVVQSPRYKIIEKKQPVAFWCNPISGHNTLYWYLQNLGQGPELLIRYENEEAVDDSQLPKDRFSAERLKGVDSTLKIQPAELGDSAVYLCASSLDLALAGGQTGELFFGEGSRLTVL.

This chain joins TRBV6-2 or TRBV6-3 and TRBJ1-1; D is undetermined. CDR1 is MNHEY and CDR2 is SVGEGT in the germline V gene. The CDR3 contains 11 residues. V lost 4 bases, J lost 6 bases, and 6 bases lay in between. The CDR3 coding sequence is TGTGCCAGCAGTTGGCCGTCTGAAGCTTTCTTT. This codes for CASSWPSEAFF.

This clone showed up just a few times. This chain connects TRBV5-4 to TRBJ1-2, with 8 nucleotides matching TRBD1. Germline lookup yields CDR1 SGHNT and CDR2 YYREEE (reference sequence). CDR3 size: 18 residues. Unmatched junction bases numbered 14, after V lost 0 bases and J lost 4 bases. The chain's CDR3 is CASSLEAGQVPLVYGYTF. CDR3 in DNA: TGTGCCAGCAGCTTGGAGGCGGGACAGGTACCCCTAGTCTATGGCTACACCTTC.

The V and J genes are TRBV18 and TRBJ2-6; the D gene is possibly TRBD1 (5 bases). The CDR3 is 15 amino acids. V gave up 5 bases and J gave up 3 bases, with 11 bases separating them. Germline V gene sequence: CDR1 KGHSH, CDR2 LQKENI. CDR3 region: CASSSTANGANVLTF. The CDR3, as DNA: TGTGCCAGCTCATCGACAGCTAATGGGGCCAACGTCCTGACTTTC.

The V gene is TRBV18, the J gene TRBJ1-4; the D gene is possibly TRBD1 (5 bases). Trimming took 3 bases from V and 6 from J, leaving 20 bases between them. In germline, CDR1 is KGHSH, CDR2 LQKENI. CDR3 length: 17 residues. CDR3 amino acids: CASSPGDPPLSYEKLFF. The CDR3 bases are TGTGCCAGCTCACCCGGGGACCCCCCTCTTTCTTATGAAAAACTGTTTTTT.

The chain links TRBV3-1 (or the pseudogene TRBV3-2) to TRBJ1-1, with D possibly being TRBD1 (6 bases). The germline V and J ends were trimmed by 3 bases and 5 bases, with 19 bases remaining between them. The CDR3 runs 16 residues. CDR1 is LGHDT, CDR2 YNNKEL, per germline (reference sequence). The CDR3 here is CASSHRDGGGLTEAFF. Here the CDR3 DNA reads TGTGCCAGCAGCCACCGGGACGGAGGGGGATTAACTGAAGCTTTCTTT.

The DNA of the CDR3 is TGTGCCAGCCGCCGGGACTCCCTGTTTGAGCAGTTCTTC. Encoded protein: CASRRDSLFEQFF. V gene TRBV2 combines with J gene TRBJ2-1; D is perhaps TRBD2 (6 bases). Germline V CDR1 and CDR2: SNHLY, FYNNEI. This CDR3 region has 13 residues. V dropped 8 bases and J dropped 9 bases, with 17 bases sitting between them. The variable domain in full, completed from reference TRBV2 and TRBJ2-1, reads EPEVTQTPSHQVTQMGQEVILRCVPISNHLYFYWYRQILGQKVEFLVSFYNNEISEKSEIFDDQFSVERPDGSNFTLKIRSTKLEDSAMYFCASRRDSLFEQFFGPGTRLTVL.

This clone was detected once. The V call is TRBV5-6, the J call TRBJ1-4; TRBD1 is a possible D gene (6 bases). Per germline, CDR1 SGHDT and CDR2 YYEEEE. CDR3 size: 14 residues. V lost 2 bases and J lost 6, with 11 bases in between. CDR3 loop: CASSLGPGDEKLFF. Written as DNA, the CDR3 is TGTGCCAGCAGCTTAGGACCAGGGGATGAAAAACTGTTTTTT.

In DNA, the CDR3 is TGTGCCAGCTCACCCGCAGAGGCGGGACAGGGCGAAAAACTGTTTTTT. This sequence encodes CASSPAEAGQGEKLFF. The chain couples TRBV18 to TRBJ1-4, with TRBD1 identical over 9 bases. V was pared by 3 bases and J by 8 bases, with 10 bases of the junction left unmatched. In germline, CDR1 is KGHSH, CDR2 LQKENI. The CDR3 consists of 16 residues.

The chain couples TRBV7-8 to TRBJ1-1, with a weak D call TRBD1 (5 bases). Trimming stripped 4 bases from V and 0 bases from J, with 21 bases between. Germline V gene data show CDR1 as SGHVS and CDR2 as FQNEAQ. This CDR3 has 18 residues. CDR3 nucleotide sequence: TGTGCCAGCAGCTCGCAACAGGCCCTAGGTGGTATGAACACTGAAGCTTTCTTT. Amino acid sequence: CASSSQQALGGMNTEAFF.

The rearrangement links TRBV11-2 to TRBJ2-5; the D is unclear. V was trimmed by 5 bases and J by 2 bases, leaving 21 bases between them. Germline lookup yields CDR1 SGHAT and CDR2 FQNNGV. The CDR3 sequence is 17 residues long. The CDR3 spells CASSPFGSGEPQETQYF. The CDR3 nucleotides are TGTGCCAGCAGCCCCTTTGGTAGTGGTGAACCTCAAGAGACCCAGTACTTC.

This clone was recorded only once. This rearrangement joins TRBV4-2 to TRBJ1-3; D might be TRBD1 (6 bases). The CDR3 is 17 amino acids. Trimming left V 4 bases short and J 0 bases short, with 16 bases between. Germline CDR1 reads LGHNA; CDR2 reads YNFKEQ. The CDR3 reads CASSPELTGLSGNTIYF. Written as DNA, the CDR3 is TGTGCCAGCAGCCCTGAACTGACAGGTCTCTCTGGAAACACCATATATTTT.